This TCR beta chain was identified in a study of regulatory T cells in long-lasting Graves disease. This clonotype was observed a handful of times. HTBI primers from iRepertoire and Arm-PCR of CDR3 regions yielded the TCR beta libraries. TCRdb redid the calling of the multiplex PCR reads with MiXCR, one entry per CDR3 protein. The data contain 350,000 to 450,000 distinct CDR3 sequences, 21% of them singletons. The time point here: persistent/refractory GD, antithyroid drugs over 5 years with positive TRAb. PBMC RNA was the source of the TCR library. The receptor was derived from a female donor with Graves disease. The starting material was peripheral blood mononuclear cells (PBMCs), obtained when the disease was refractory, from a patient treated with antithyroid drugs.

The CDR3 DNA follows: TGTGCCTGGAGATTGCTAGGGCGGACCTATGGCTACACCTTC. It encodes CAWRLLGRTYGYTF. The chain combines TRBV30 with TRBJ1-2; D gene uncertain. Trimming removed 3 bases from V and 4 bases from J, with 15 bases in between. CDR1 GTSNPN and CDR2 SVGIG come from the germline V gene (reference sequence). The CDR3 sequence is 14 residues long.